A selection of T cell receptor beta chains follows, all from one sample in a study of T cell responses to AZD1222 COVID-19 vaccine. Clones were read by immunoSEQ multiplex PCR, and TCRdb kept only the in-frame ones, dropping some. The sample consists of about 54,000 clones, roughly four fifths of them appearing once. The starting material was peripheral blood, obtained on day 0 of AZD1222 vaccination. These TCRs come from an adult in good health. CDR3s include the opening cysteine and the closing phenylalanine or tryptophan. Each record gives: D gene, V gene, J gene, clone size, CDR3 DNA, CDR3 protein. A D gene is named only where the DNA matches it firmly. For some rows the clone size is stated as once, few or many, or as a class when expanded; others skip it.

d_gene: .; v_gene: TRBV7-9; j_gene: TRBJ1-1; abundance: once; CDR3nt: TGTGCCAGCAGCTTTGGGTTGAACACTGAAGCTTTCTTT; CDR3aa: CASSFGLNTEAFF
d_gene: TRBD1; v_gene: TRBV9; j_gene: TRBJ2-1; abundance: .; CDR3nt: TGTGCCAGCAGCGCCTGGCGAGGGGGCCCCTACAATGAGCAGTTCTTC; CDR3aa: CASSAWRGGPYNEQFF
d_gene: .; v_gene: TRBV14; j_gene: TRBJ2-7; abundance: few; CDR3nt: TGTGCCAGCAGCCGGTTAGCCGGGACACCGGACGAGCAGTACTTC; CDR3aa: CASSRLAGTPDEQYF
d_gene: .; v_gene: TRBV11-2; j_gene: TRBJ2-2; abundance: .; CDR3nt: TGTGCCAGCAGCTCCGGGCTCCCGAACACCGGGGAGCTGTTTTTT; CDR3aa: CASSSGLPNTGELFF
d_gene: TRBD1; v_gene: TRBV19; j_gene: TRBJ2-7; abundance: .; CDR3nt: TGTGCCAGTAACCGTGGGACAGGGGGCGGCTACGAGCAGTACTTC; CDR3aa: CASNRGTGGGYEQYF
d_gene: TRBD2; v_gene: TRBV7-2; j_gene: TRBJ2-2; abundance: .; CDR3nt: TGTGCCAGCAGCTTAGCGGGACTAGCGGGAGAAAGACACCGGGGAGCTGTTTTT; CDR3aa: CASSLAGLAGERHRGAVF
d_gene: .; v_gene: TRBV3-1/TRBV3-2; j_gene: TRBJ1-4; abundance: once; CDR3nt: TGTGCCAGCAGCCAAGGTCCAACTAATGAAAAACTGTTTTTT; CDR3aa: CASSQGPTNEKLFF
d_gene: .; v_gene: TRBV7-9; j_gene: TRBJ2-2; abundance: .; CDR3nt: TGTGCCAGGGGGGCACCCGGAATGGGGAGAGCGGGGGAGCTGTTTTTT; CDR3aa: CARGAPGMGRAGELFF
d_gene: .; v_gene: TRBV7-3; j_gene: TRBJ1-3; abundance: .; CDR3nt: TGTGCCAGCAGCTCTACAGGGAATCCTGGAAACACCATATATTTT; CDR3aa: CASSSTGNPGNTIYF
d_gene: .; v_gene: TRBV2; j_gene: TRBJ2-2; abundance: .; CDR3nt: TGTGCCAGCAGTGAAAAGGGAGGACCCGGGGAGCTGTTTTTT; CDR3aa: CASSEKGGPGELFF
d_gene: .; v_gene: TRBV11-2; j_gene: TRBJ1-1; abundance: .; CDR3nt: TGTGCCAGCAGCTTAGTTGGGGGAATAAACACTGAAGCTTTCTTT; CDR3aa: CASSLVGGINTEAFF
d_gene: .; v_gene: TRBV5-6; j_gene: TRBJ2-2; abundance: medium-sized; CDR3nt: TGTGCCAGCAGCTTAGGCAGCACCGGGGAGCTGTTTTTT; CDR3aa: CASSLGSTGELFF
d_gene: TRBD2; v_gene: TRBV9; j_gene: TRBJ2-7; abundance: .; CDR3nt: TGTGCCAGCAGCGTAGGGGGTAGCGGGGGCCCTTCCTACCAGCAGTACTTC; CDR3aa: CASSVGGSGGPSYQQYF
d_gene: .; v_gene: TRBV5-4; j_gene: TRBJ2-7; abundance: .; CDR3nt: TGTGCCAGCAGCTTGGAAGGGGGGGCGCGAGAGCAGTACTTC; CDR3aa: CASSLEGGAREQYF
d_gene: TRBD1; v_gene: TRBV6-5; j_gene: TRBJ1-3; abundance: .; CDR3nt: TGTGCCAGCAGTTACGACAGGGGCTCTGGAAACACCATATATTTT; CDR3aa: CASSYDRGSGNTIYF
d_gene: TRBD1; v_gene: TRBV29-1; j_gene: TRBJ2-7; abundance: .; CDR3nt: TGCAGCGTCACTCCCGGGACAGCTCGAGGCGAGCAGTACTTC; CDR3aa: CSVTPGTARGEQYF
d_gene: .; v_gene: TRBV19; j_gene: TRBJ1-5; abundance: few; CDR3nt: TGTGCCAGTAGTATTTCGGGGGGGCCGTATCAGCCCCAGCATTTT; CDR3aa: CASSISGGPYQPQHF
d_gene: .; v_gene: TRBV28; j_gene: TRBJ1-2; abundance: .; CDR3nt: TGTGCCAGCAGTGCCGCACGCGACGGGACGGCATATGGCTACACCTTC; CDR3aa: CASSAARDGTAYGYTF
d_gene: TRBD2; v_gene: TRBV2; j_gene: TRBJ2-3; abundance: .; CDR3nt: TGTGCCAGCACTCCGGATAGCGGGAGGATGGGAGATACGCAGTATTTT; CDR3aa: CASTPDSGRMGDTQYF
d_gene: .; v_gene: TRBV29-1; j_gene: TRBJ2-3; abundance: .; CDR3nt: TGCAGCGTGGCTCCGGGCGTCCTCGGAGATACGCAGTATTTT; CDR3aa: CSVAPGVLGDTQYF
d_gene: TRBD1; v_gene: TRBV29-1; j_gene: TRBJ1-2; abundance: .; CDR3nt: TGCAGCGTTGACTTTTCTGGACAGGGGGGCTACACCTTC; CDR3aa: CSVDFSGQGGYTF
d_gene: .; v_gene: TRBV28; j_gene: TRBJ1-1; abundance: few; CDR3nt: TGTGCCAGCAGTTTAAAGAACACTGAAGCTTTCTTT; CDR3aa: CASSLKNTEAFF
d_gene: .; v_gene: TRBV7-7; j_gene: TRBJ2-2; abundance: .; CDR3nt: TGTGCTAGCAGCTTAGCTCCAAGGGGGGCCGGGGAGCTGTTTTTT; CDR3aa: CASSLAPRGAGELFF